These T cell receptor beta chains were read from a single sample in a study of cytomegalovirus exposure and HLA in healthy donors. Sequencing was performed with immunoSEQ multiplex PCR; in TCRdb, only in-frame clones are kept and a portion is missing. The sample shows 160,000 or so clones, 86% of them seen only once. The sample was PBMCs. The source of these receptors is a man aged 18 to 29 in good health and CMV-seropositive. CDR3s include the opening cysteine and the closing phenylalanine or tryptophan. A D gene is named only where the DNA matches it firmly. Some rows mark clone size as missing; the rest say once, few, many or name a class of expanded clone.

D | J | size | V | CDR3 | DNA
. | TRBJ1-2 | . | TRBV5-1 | CASSEESIFYGYTF | TGCGCCAGCAGCGAGGAAAGCATTTTCTATGGCTACACCTTC
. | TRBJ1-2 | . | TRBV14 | CASSQDGRPGYGYTF | TGTGCCAGCAGCCAAGATGGAAGGCCGGGCTATGGCTACACCTTC
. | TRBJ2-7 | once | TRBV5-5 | CASSIRVHYEQYF | TGTGCCAGCAGCATTCGGGTCCACTACGAGCAGTACTTC
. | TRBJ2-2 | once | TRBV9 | CASSGRGGESNTGELFF | TGTGCCAGCAGCGGGAGGGGGGGCGAATCGAACACCGGGGAGCTGTTTTTT
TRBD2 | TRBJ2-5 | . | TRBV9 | CASSVTPAGDSETQYF | TGTGCCAGCAGCGTAACACCAGCGGGAGACTCTGAGACCCAGTACTTC
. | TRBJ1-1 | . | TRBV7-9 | CASSLAGTQAFF | TGTGCCAGCAGCTTGGCCGGGACACAAGCTTTCTTT
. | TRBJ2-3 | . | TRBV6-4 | CASSDGQGRQYF | TGTGCCAGCAGTGATGGGCAAGGGAGGCAGTATTTT
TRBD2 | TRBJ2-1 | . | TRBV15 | CATSSSGRIYNEQFF | TGTGCCACCAGCAGTAGCGGGAGAATTTACAATGAGCAGTTCTTC
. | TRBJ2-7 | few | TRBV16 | CASSQFRSYEQYF | TGTGCCAGCAGCCAATTCCGGAGCTACGAGCAGTACTTC
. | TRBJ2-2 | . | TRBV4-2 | CASSQVAVGLDTGELFF | TGTGCCAGCAGCCAAGTTGCGGTGGGGCTGGACACCGGGGAGCTGTTTTTT
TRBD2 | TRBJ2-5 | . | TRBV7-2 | CASTAGGRETQYF | TGTGCCAGCACAGCGGGGGGGCGAGAGACCCAGTACTTC
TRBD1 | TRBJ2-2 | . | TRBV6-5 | CASSRAGGVTGELFF | TGTGCCAGCAGTAGGGCAGGGGGCGTAACCGGGGAGCTGTTTTTT
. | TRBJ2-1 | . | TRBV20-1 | CSVPAYNEQFF | TGCAGTGTCCCCGCCTACAATGAGCAGTTCTTC
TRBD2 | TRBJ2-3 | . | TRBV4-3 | CASSQLAGGPSDTQYF | TGCGCCAGCAGCCAACTAGCGGGGGGGCCGTCAGATACGCAGTATTTT
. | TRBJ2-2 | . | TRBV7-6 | CASPDRTTGELFF | TGTGCCAGCCCCGACAGGACCACCGGGGAGCTGTTTTTT